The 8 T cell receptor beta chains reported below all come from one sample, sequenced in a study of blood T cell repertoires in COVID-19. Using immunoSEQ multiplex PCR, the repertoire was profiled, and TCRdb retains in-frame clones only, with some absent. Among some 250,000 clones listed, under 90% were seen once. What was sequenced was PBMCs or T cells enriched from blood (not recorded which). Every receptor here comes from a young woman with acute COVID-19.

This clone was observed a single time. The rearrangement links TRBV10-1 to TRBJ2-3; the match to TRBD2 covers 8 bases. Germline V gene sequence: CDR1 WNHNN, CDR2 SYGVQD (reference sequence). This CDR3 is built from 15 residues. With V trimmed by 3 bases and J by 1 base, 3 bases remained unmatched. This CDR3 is CASSERAGGTDTQYF. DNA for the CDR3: TGCGCCAGCAGTGAACGAGCGGGGGGCACAGATACGCAGTATTTT.

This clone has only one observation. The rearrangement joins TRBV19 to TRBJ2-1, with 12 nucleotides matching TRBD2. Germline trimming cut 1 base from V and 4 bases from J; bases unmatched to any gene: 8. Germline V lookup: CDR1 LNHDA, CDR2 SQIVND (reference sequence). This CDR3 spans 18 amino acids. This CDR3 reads CASSIVLTSGGPYNEQFF. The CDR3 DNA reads TGTGCCAGTAGTATAGTCCTGACTAGCGGGGGCCCTTACAATGAGCAGTTCTTC.

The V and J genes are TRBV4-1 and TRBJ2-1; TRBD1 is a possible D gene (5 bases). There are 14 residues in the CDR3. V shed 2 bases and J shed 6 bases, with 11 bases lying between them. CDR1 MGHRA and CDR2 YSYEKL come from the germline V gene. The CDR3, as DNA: TGCGCCAGCAGCCAACAGGGTCGGGCCAATGAGCAGTTCTTC. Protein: CASSQQGRANEQFF.

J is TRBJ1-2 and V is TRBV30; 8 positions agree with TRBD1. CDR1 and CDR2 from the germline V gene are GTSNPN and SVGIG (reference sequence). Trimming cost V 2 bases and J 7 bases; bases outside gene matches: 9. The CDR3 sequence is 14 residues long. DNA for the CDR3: TGTGCCTGGAGTCTCGTTACAGGGGGATCTGGCTACACCTTC. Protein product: CAWSLVTGGSGYTF.

DNA of the CDR3: TGTGCCAGCAGTTACTCGTCCCAGGGGCGATACACCGGGGAGCTGTTTTTT. This sequence encodes CASSYSSQGRYTGELFF. The chain employs TRBV6-2 or TRBV6-3 and TRBJ2-2; D is perhaps TRBD1 (6 bases). V was pared by 0 bases and J by 3 bases, with 14 bases between. The CDR3 has 17 residues. CDR1 is MNHEY and CDR2 is SVGEGT in the germline V gene.

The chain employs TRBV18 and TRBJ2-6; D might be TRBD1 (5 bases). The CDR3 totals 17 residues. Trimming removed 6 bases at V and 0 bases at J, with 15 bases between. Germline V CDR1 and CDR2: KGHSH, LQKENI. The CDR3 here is CASSISRVNSGANVLTF. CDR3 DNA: TGTGCCAGCTCCATTTCCAGGGTAAACTCTGGGGCCAACGTCCTGACTTTC.

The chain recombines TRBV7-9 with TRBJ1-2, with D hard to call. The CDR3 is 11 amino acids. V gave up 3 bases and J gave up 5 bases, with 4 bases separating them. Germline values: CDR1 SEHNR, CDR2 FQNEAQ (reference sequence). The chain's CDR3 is CASSFQYGYTF. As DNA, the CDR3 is TGTGCCAGCAGCTTCCAGTATGGCTACACCTTC.

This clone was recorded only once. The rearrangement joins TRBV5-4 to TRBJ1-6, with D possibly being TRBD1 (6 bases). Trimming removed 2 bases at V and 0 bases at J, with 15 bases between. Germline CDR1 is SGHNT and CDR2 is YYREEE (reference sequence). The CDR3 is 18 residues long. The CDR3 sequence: CASSFPPGASSYNSPLHF. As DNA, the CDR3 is TGTGCCAGCAGCTTTCCGCCAGGGGCGAGCTCCTATAATTCACCCCTCCACTTT.